This T cell receptor (beta chain) was observed in a study of blood T cell repertoires in COVID-19. Study overall: Researchers got acute and convalescent COVID-19 samples from the United States, Italy and Spain. T cells, B-cell-depleted T cells, or PBMCs supplied cDNA or gDNA.

Measured with immunoSEQ multiplex PCR; TCRdb has only the in-frame clones, and not every one. Counted here are 130,000 to 150,000 clones, 81% occurring once; the ten biggest clones make up roughly 8.4%. The germline V and J ends were trimmed by 6 bases and 3 bases, with 14 bases remaining between them. Germline loops: CDR1 LNHDA, CDR2 SQIVND (reference sequence). This CDR3 has 14 residues. The sample consisted of peripheral blood. The chain recombines TRBV19 with TRBJ1-1, with D perhaps TRBD1 (6 bases). The sequence came from a human donor with acute or convalescent COVID-19. The donor label of this sample is uncertain. CDR3 protein: CASRELGADTEAFF. In DNA form, the CDR3 reads TGTGCCAGTAGGGAATTGGGGGCGGACACTGAAGCTTTCTTT.